These 7 T cell receptor beta chains were all obtained from the same sample, sequenced in a study of T-cell reconstitution after alpha-beta-depleted transplantation in children. This sample's TCRbeta library carried unique molecular identifier barcodes. TCRdb passed the PCR reads through MiXCR, listing each CDR3 protein once. The table lists some 300,000 distinct CDR3 sequences, over 9% of them singletons, with approximately 7% in the top ten. This specimen consisted of PBMCs, obtained before TCRalphabeta/CD19-depleted stem cell transplant. The receptors were sampled from a boy under two years old with acute myeloid leukemia, due to receive a stem cell transplant.

This clonotype was counted at least ten times. The rearrangement links TRBV12-3 or TRBV12-4 to TRBJ2-1; D gene uncertain. The CDR3 extends over 16 amino acids. With 2 bases removed from V and 6 bases from J, the gap between germline ends came to 17 bases. For the CDR3, the DNA is TGTGCCAGCAGTTTAACACCCAGCTCGGCTTTCAATGAGCAGTTCTTC. Its protein product is CASSLTPSSAFNEQFF.

This clonotype came up many times. The gene calls are TRBV19 and TRBJ2-7, with TRBD2 matching 9 bases. Germline lookup yields CDR1 LNHDA and CDR2 SQIVND (reference sequence). The CDR3 consists of 15 residues. Trimming removed 5 bases from V and 0 bases from J; junction bases left unmatched: 5. The CDR3, as DNA: TGTGCCAGTAGTCTCCGACTAGCGGACTCCTACGAGCAGTACTTC. Residues: CASSLRLADSYEQYF.

The sample holds a few counts of this clonotype. In DNA form, the CDR3 reads TGTGCCAGCTCACTCCGGGACTATTACAATGAGCAGTTCTTC. Its protein product is CASSLRDYYNEQFF. This rearrangement joins TRBV18 to TRBJ2-1; 7 positions agree with TRBD2. The CDR3 consists of 14 residues. Germline loops: CDR1 KGHSH, CDR2 LQKENI. With V trimmed by 4 bases and J by 4 bases, 4 bases remained unmatched.

This clonotype was counted ten times or more. The V and J genes are TRBV10-3 and TRBJ2-7; D not certain. Between the trimmed V and J ends, which lost 2 bases and 3 bases, there was a span of 5 bases. From germline, CDR1 is ENHRY and CDR2 SYGVKD. The CDR3 sequence is 12 residues long. DNA for the CDR3: TGTGCCATCAGTGAGGGCGGCTACGAGCAGTACTTC. Protein product: CAISEGGYEQYF.

This clonotype has at least ten counts. This chain connects TRBV5-1 to TRBJ1-5; D remains unclear. Germline loops: CDR1 SGHRS, CDR2 YFSETQ. CDR3 size: 14 residues. Trimming stripped 0 bases from V and 2 bases from J, with 6 bases between. The CDR3 bases are TGCGCCAGCAGCTTGGACGGGGGCAATCAGCCCCAGCATTTT. Its translation is CASSLDGGNQPQHF.

CDR3 DNA sequence: TGCGCCAGCAGCTTAGGGGGTTGCGGGGCCAACGTCCTGACTTTC. This sequence encodes CASSLGGCGANVLTF. This sequence joins TRBV5-1 and TRBJ2-6; D is perhaps TRBD1 (6 bases). V gave up 2 bases and J gave up 4 bases, with 10 bases separating them. CDR3 length: 15 amino acids. Germline-derived CDR1 and CDR2 are SGHRS and YFSETQ.

This clonotype has at least ten counts. V is TRBV10-3 and J is TRBJ2-2; 7 positions match TRBD1. V gave up 4 bases and J gave up 0 bases; unmatched junction bases: 2. Germline V gives CDR1 ENHRY, CDR2 SYGVKD. The CDR3 runs 15 residues. The CDR3 spells CAISGQGANTGELFF. The CDR3 DNA reads as TGTGCCATCAGTGGGCAGGGGGCGAACACCGGGGAGCTGTTTTTT.